These 14 T cell receptor beta chains originate from one sample sequenced in a study of T cell responses to AZD1222 COVID-19 vaccine. Assay: immunoSEQ multiplex PCR; the TCRdb copy retains only in-frame clones and omits some. The table shows around 160,000 clones, with 90% to 95% occurring only once. Source: peripheral blood, taken on day 0 of AZD1222 vaccination. These receptors were taken from an adult in good health.

The CDR3 DNA reads as TGTGCCAGCAGCCGTACCGGGACAGACAATTCACCCCTCCACTTT. Amino acid sequence: CASSRTGTDNSPLHF. The chain combines TRBV7-2 with TRBJ1-6, with TRBD1 matching over 7 bases. Germline CDR1 SGHTA, CDR2 FQGNSA. CDR3 length equals 15 residues. Trimming removed 5 bases from V and 7 bases from J; junction bases left unmatched: 8.

The rearrangement joins TRBV2 to TRBJ1-2; possible D gene TRBD1, 6 bases. The CDR3 has 13 residues. Germline loops: CDR1 SNHLY, CDR2 FYNNEI. Trimming removed 6 bases from V and 7 bases from J, with 15 bases in between. Here the CDR3 DNA reads TGTGCCAGCAGCTTAAAACAGGGTGGTGGCTACACCTTC. This gives the protein CASSLKQGGGYTF.

The chain employs TRBV24-1 and TRBJ1-2, with D possibly being TRBD1 (5 bases). The germline gives CDR1 KGHDR, CDR2 SFDVKD. The CDR3 covers 12 residues. Deletions cut 5 bases from V and 6 bases from J, with 9 bases between. This chain's CDR3 is CATSVAGHGYTF. Here the CDR3 DNA reads TGTGCCACCAGTGTGGCGGGGCATGGCTACACCTTC.

This rearrangement joins TRBV7-2 to TRBJ2-5, with a possible D match to TRBD2 (6 bases). V was trimmed by 2 bases and J by 5 bases, leaving 24 bases between them. Germline V gene data show CDR1 as SGHTA and CDR2 as FQGNSA. This CDR3 has 18 residues. The CDR3 sequence is CASSLNSIAVTGVETQYF. The DNA of the CDR3 is TGTGCCAGCAGCTTAAATAGTATAGCGGTCACGGGGGTGGAGACCCAGTACTTC.

This chain joins TRBV27 and TRBJ2-3, with D unresolved. V was shortened by 3 bases and J by 1 base, with 11 bases between the two germline ends. This CDR3 has 15 residues. Germline V lookup: CDR1 MNHEY, CDR2 SMNVEV (reference sequence). CDR3 amino acids: CASSFLASRTDTQYF. CDR3 coding DNA: TGTGCCAGCAGTTTTTTGGCTAGTCGCACAGATACGCAGTATTTT.

This chain links TRBV19 with TRBJ1-4; the D is unclear. The CDR3 runs to 14 residues. The germline CDR1 and CDR2 sequences are LNHDA and SQIVND (reference sequence). The V end was cut by 3 bases, the J end by 7 bases, with 12 bases between. CDR3 protein: CASSIYGPGEKLFF. The CDR3 coding sequence is TGTGCCAGTAGTATCTATGGGCCCGGTGAAAAACTGTTTTTT. The variable domain in full, completed from reference TRBV19 and TRBJ1-4, reads DGGITQSPKYLFRKEGQNVTLSCEQNLNHDAMYWYRQDPGQGLRLIYYSQIVNDFQKGDIAEGYSVSREKKESFPLTVTSAQKNPTAFYLCASSIYGPGEKLFFGSGTQLSVL.

The CDR3 reads CAIRRRDSGNTIYF. The CDR3 DNA follows: TGTGCCATCCGAAGAAGGGACTCTGGAAACACCATATATTTT. V is TRBV6-5 and J is TRBJ1-3; D not resolved. Trimming stripped 10 bases from V and 0 bases from J, with 13 bases between. This CDR3 contains 14 residues. Germline CDR1 is MNHEY and CDR2 is SVGAGI.

The DNA of the CDR3 is TGCGCCAGCAGCCCGGACAGGGGAGAGACCCAGTACTTC. Translated, it gives CASSPDRGETQYF. The J gene is TRBJ2-5, the V gene TRBV5-1, with 9 bases lining up with TRBD1. In germline, CDR1 is SGHRS, CDR2 YFSETQ. Trimming removed 4 bases from V and 4 bases from J; junction bases left unmatched: 2. The CDR3 is 13 amino acids. The whole variable domain, filled in from reference TRBV5-1 and TRBJ2-5, reads KAGVTQTPRYLIKTRGQQVTLSCSPISGHRSVSWYQQTPGQGLQFLFEYFSETQRNKGNFPGRFSGRQFSNSRSEMNVSTLELGDSALYLCASSPDRGETQYFGPGTRLLVL.

The chain joins TRBV27 to TRBJ2-5; 8 bases align to TRBD2. The CDR3 is 14 amino acids. With V trimmed by 5 bases and J by 1 base, 3 bases remained unmatched. From germline, CDR1 is MNHEY and CDR2 SMNVEV (reference sequence). CDR3 sequence: CASSAGRVQETQYF. The DNA of the CDR3 is TGTGCCAGCAGTGCCGGGAGGGTCCAAGAGACCCAGTACTTC.

The chain employs TRBV7-2 and TRBJ1-2; D not resolved. CDR1 and CDR2 (germline): SGHTA, FQGNSA. The V and J ends lost 1 base and 3 bases respectively, with 18 bases between them. This CDR3 has 17 residues. CDR3 nucleotide sequence: TGTGCCAGCAGCTTAGAGTCCGGATTTTTAACCGACTATGGCTACACCTTC. It specifies CASSLESGFLTDYGYTF.

This clone is a singleton in its sample. The rearrangement uses TRBV28 and TRBJ2-3, with D unclear. The CDR3 consists of 12 residues. CDR1 is MDHEN and CDR2 is SYDVKM in the germline V gene. The V end was cut by 2 bases, the J end by 4 bases, with 4 bases between. The DNA for the CDR3 is TGTGCCAGCAGTTTACCGTCAGATACGCAGTATTTT. Its translation is CASSLPSDTQYF.

V gene TRBV24-1 combines with J gene TRBJ1-3; no clear D. The CDR3 loop spans 13 amino acids. The V and J ends lost 4 bases and 4 bases respectively, with 7 bases between them. CDR1 is KGHDR and CDR2 is SFDVKD in the germline V gene. DNA of the CDR3: TGTGCCACCAGTGAACCCCAGGGAAACACCATATATTTT. Translating gives CATSEPQGNTIYF.

J is TRBJ1-2 and V is TRBV11-3; no reliable D call. This CDR3 spans 12 amino acids. V was trimmed by 4 bases and J by 4 bases, leaving 7 bases between them. Germline V gene lookup returns CDR1 SGHNT and CDR2 YENEEA. The CDR3 DNA reads as TGTGCCAGCAGCTCGGGAGGCTATGGCTACACCTTC. Its protein product is CASSSGGYGYTF.

In its sample, this clone was seen once. The J gene is TRBJ2-5, the V gene TRBV10-3; 9 positions agree with TRBD1. Trimming at V came to 2 bases and at J to 3 bases, leaving 4 bases not matched to a gene. Per the germline V gene, CDR1 is ENHRY and CDR2 is SYGVKD. This CDR3 has 15 amino acids. In DNA, the CDR3 is TGTGCCATCAGTGAGCCCCGGGACAGGGAAGAGACCCAGTACTTC. Its translation is CAISEPRDREETQYF.